The T cell receptor (beta chain) described here comes from a study of cytotoxic CD8 clonotypes in ibrutinib-treated CLL. The repertoire was sequenced with immunoSEQ multiplex PCR; TCRdb's copy has only in-frame clones and lacks some. Of some 290,000 clones in the sample, around four fifths were seen once. This sample comprised PBMCs, obtained before ibrutinib treatment. This clonotype was sampled from a human donor with chronic lymphocytic leukemia.

This chain's CDR3 is CASSQEGPSQSGNTIYF. The DNA for the CDR3 is TGTGCCAGCAGCCAAGAGGGGCCATCGCAATCTGGAAACACCATATATTTT. V usage is TRBV4-2 and J usage is TRBJ1-3; D perhaps matches TRBD1 (5 bases). CDR1 LGHNA and CDR2 YNFKEQ come from the germline V gene. The V end was cut by 0 bases, the J end by 1 base, with 13 bases between. This CDR3 has 17 residues.